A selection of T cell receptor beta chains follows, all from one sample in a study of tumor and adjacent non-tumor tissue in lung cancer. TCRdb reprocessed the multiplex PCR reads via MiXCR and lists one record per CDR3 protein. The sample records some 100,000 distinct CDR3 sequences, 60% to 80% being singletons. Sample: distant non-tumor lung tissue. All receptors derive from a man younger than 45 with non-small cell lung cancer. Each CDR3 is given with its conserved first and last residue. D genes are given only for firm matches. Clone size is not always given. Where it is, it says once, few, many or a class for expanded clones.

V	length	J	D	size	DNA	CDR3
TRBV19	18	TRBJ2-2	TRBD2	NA	TGTGCCAGTAGTATTGGCCTAGCGGGAGGGATGGGGACCGGGGAGCTGTTTTTT	CASSIGLAGGMGTGELFF
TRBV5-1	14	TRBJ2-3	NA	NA	TGCGCCAGCAGCTTGGGCGAGGTAGAAGATACGCAGTATTTT	CASSLGEVEDTQYF
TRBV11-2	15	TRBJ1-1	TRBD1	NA	TGTCCCAGCAGCACACGGACAGGCCGGAACACTGAAGTCTTCTTT	CPSSTRTGRNTEVFF
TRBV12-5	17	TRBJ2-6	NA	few	TGTGCTAGTGGTTTGGTAAGGGCATACTCTGGGGCCAACATCCTGACTTTC	CASGLVRAYSGANILTF
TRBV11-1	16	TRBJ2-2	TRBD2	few	TGTGCCAGCAGCCGGGACTACCCCTTGAACACCGGGGAGCTGTTTTTT	CASSRDYPLNTGELFF
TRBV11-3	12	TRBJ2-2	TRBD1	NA	TGTGCCAGCAGCCGTAGACAGGGGGGGCTGCTTTTT	CASSRRQGGLLF
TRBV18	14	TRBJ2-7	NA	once	TGTGCCAGCTCACCACTGGGGGCAGGAGACGAGCAGTACTTC	CASSPLGAGDEQYF
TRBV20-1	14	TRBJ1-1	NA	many	TGCAGTGCTAGTGCGGACAGTAGGAACACTGAAGCTTTCTTT	CSASADSRNTEAFF
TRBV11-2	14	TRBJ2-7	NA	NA	TGTGCCAGCAGCCCTACGTACGGGGGCCACGAGCGGTACTTC	CASSPTYGGHERYF
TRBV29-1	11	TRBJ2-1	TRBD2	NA	TGTAGCGCCCGACTAGCTAATGAGCAGTTCTTC	CSARLANEQFF
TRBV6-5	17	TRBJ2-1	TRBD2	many	TGTGCCAGCAGTCAAGGGCCCGCGGGACTAGCTAAGAATGAGCAGTTCTTC	CASSQGPAGLAKNEQFF
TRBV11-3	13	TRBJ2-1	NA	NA	TGTGTCAGTAGCCTAGACGAATTGACTGAGCAGTCCTTC	CVSSLDELTEQSF
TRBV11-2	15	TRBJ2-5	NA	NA	TGTGCCAGCAGCGGAAAGGCTAATAAACAAGAGACCCAGTACTTC	CASSGKANKQETQYF
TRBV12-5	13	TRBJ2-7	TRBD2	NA	TGTACTAGTGGTTTGGGGGGGACGTCCGAGCAGTACTTC	CTSGLGGTSEQYF
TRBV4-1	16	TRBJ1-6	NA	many	TGCGCCAGCAGCCAAGGGGTAAATCGCCCTAATTCACCCCTCCACTTT	CASSQGVNRPNSPLHF
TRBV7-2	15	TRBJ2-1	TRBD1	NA	TGTGCCAGCAGCCCACAGGGGGCGCCCTACAATGAGCAGTTCTTC	CASSPQGAPYNEQFF
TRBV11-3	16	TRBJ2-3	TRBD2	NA	TGTGTCAACAGCAGGGGGACTAGCGGGCGGTCAGATACGCAGTGTTTT	CVNSRGTSGRSDTQCF
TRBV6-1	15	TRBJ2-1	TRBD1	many	TGTGCCAGCAGTGGGGCCGGGACAGGGGACAATGAGCAGTTCTTC	CASSGAGTGDNEQFF
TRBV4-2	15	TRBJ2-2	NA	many	TGTGCCAGCAGCCTCTTCGGGGGCGAAACCGGGGAGCTGTTTTTT	CASSLFGGETGELFF
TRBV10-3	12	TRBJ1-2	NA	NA	TGTGCCATCAGCACAGAGGGCGACGGCTATACCTTC	CAISTEGDGYTF
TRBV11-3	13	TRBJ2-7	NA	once	TGTGCCAGCGGCTTAGTCGTACTGGACGAGCAGTACTTC	CASGLVVLDEQYF
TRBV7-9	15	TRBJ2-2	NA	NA	TGTGCCGCTTATGGGGGTTGGCGAGACACCGGGGAGCTGTTTTTT	CAAYGGWRDTGELFF
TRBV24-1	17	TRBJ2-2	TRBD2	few	TGTGCCACCAGTGACCCGGGGGGTAGCGGGAATTCTGGGGAGCTGTTTTTT	CATSDPGGSGNSGELFF
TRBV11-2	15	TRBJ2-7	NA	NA	TGTGCCAGCAGCTTAGGGCATTACGGTTCCTACGAGCAGTACTTC	CASSLGHYGSYEQYF
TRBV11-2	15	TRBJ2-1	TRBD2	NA	TGTGCCACCAGCTTGACTAGCGGGACCTACAATGAGCAGTCCTTC	CATSLTSGTYNEQSF
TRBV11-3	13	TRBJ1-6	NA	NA	TGTGCCAGCAGTTTAGTTCCCGGGCCACACCTCCACTTT	CASSLVPGPHLHF
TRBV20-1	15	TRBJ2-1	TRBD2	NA	TGCAGTGCCCTGATAGGGACTAGCGTTCTCCATGAGCAGCTCTTC	CSALIGTSVLHEQLF
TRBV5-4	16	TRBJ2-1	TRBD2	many	TGTGCCAGCACCCTGGGGGGGGGTGGCTCCTACAATGAGCAGTTCTTC	CASTLGGGGSYNEQFF
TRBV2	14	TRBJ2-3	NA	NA	TGTGCCAGCAGTGGGGGGTTAGGCACAGATACGCAGTATTTT	CASSGGLGTDTQYF
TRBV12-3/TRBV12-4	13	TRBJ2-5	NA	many	TGTGCCAGCAGTACAAGGGGCTGGGAGACCCAGTACTTC	CASSTRGWETQYF
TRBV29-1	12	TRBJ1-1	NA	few	TGCAGTGTCAAAGACAGTAACACTGAAGCTTTCTTT	CSVKDSNTEAFF
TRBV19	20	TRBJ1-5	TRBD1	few	TGTGCCAGTAGTATGCCTATCCTTAACAGGGGGGTAATCGGAGGGCAGCCCCAGCATTTT	CASSMPILNRGVIGGQPQHF